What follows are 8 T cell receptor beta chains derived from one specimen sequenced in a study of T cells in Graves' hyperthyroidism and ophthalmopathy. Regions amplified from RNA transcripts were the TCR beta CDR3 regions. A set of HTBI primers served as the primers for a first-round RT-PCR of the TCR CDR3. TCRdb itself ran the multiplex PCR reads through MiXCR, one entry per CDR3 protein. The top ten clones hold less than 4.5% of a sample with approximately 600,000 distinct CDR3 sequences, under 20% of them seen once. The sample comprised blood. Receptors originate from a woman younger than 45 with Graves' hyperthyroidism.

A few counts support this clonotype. The CDR3 DNA reads as TGTGCCAGCAGCCCTAGGGGCCAACAGGGGGCAGGCGTGGGGGACACTGAAGCTTTCTTT. Protein product: CASSPRGQQGAGVGDTEAFF. This chain links TRBV7-8 with TRBJ1-1; the match to TRBD1 covers 9 bases. The CDR3 consists of 20 residues. Trimming removed 5 bases from V and 3 bases from J; junction bases left unmatched: 22. In germline, CDR1 is SGHVS, CDR2 FQNEAQ.

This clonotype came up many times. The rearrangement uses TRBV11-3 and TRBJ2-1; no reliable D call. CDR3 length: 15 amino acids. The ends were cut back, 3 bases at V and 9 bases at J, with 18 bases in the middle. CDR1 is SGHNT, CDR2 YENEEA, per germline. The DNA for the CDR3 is TGTGCCAGCAGCTTCAAGGACCAGCGACTTGGTGAGCAGTTCTTC. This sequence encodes CASSFKDQRLGEQFF.

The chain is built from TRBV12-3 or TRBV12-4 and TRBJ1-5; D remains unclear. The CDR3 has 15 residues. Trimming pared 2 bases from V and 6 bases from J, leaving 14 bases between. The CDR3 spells CASSLSPTAGQPQHF. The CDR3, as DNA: TGTGCCAGCAGTTTATCCCCTACTGCCGGTCAGCCCCAGCATTTT.

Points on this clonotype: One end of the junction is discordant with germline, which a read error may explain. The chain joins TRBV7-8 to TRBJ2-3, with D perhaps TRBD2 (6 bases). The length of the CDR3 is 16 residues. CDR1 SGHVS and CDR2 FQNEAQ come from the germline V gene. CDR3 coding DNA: TGTGCCAGCAGCTGGAGCGGGTCCCCCCGCACGGATACGCAGTATTTT. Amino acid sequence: CASSWSGSPRTDTQYF. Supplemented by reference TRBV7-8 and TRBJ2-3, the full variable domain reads GAGVSQSPRYKVAKRGQDVALRCDPISGHVSLFWYQQALGQGPEFLTYFQNEAQLDKSGLPSDRFFAERPEGSVSTLKIQRTQQEDSAVYLCASSWSGSPRTDTQYFGPGTRLTVL.

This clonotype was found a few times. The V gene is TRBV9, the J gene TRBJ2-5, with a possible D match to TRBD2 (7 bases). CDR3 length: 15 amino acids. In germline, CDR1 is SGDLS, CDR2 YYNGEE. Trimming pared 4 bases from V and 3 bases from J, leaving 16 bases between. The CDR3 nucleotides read TGTGCCAGCAGCCAAGGGGGAGCGGGAAAAGAGACCCAGTACTTC. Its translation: CASSQGGAGKETQYF.

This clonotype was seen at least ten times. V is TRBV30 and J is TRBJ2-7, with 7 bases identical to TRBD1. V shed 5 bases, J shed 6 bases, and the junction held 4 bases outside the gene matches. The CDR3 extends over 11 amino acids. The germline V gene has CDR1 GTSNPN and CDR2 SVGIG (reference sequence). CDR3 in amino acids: CAWVDRVEQYF. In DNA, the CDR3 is TGTGCCTGGGTCGACAGGGTCGAGCAGTACTTC.

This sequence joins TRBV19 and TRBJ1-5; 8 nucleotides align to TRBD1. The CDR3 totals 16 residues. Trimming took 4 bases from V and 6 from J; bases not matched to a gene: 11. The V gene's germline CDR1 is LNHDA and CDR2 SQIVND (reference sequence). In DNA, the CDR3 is TGTGCCAGTAGTACCCGACAGGGGCGTCTGGGTCAGCCCCAGCATTTT. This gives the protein CASSTRQGRLGQPQHF.

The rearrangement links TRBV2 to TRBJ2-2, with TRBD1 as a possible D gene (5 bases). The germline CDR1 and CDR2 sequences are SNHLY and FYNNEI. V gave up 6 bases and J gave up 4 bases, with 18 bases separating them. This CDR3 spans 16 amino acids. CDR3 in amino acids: CASSPRVGASTGELFF. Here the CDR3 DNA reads TGTGCCAGCAGCCCACGCGTAGGGGCCTCCACCGGGGAGCTGTTTTTT.